The clone carrying this T cell receptor (beta chain) occurred a few times. Constant-region reverse primers amplified full-length variable regions, followed by semi-nested Nested Universal Primer A PCR. TCRdb passed the 5' RACE reads through MiXCR, listing each CDR3 protein once. The sample contains roughly 13,000 distinct CDR3 sequences, around a quarter of which appear only once. The CDR3 is made up of 16 amino acids. CDR1 is SEHNR and CDR2 is FQNEAQ in the germline V gene (reference sequence). Trimming left V 4 bases short and J 1 base short, with 13 bases between. Sequenced sample: naive CD4+ T cells sorted from blood. Regarding subset: naive CD4+ T cells, CD4+CD45RA+CD25-. The sequence was collected from a female donor with breast cancer. This rearrangement joins TRBV7-9 to TRBJ2-2; a weak D match, TRBD1 (6 bases). The CDR3 loop is CASSWPPGQNTGELFF. CDR3 nucleotide sequence: TGTGCCAGCAGCTGGCCCCCGGGACAGAACACCGGGGAGCTGTTTTTT.